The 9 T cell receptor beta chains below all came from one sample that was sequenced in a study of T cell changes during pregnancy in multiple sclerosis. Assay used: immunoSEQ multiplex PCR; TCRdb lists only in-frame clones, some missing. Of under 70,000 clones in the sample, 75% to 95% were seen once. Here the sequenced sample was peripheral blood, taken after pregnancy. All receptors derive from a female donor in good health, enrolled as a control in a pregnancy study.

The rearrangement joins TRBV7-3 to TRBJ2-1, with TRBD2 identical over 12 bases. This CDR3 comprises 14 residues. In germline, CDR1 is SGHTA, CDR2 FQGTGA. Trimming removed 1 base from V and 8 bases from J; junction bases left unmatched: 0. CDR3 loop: CASSLRLAGDEQFF. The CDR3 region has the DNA TGTGCCAGCAGCTTAAGACTAGCGGGGGATGAGCAGTTCTTC.

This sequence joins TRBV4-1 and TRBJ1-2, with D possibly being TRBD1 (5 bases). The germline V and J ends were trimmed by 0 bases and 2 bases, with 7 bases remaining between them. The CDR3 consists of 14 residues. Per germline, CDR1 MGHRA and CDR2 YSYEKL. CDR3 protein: CASSQDDRNYGYTF. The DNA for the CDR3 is TGCGCCAGCAGCCAAGATGACAGAAACTATGGCTACACCTTC.

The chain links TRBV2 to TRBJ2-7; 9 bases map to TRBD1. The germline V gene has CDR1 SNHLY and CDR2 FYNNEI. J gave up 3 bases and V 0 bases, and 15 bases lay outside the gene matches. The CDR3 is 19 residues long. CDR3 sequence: CASSEAPWTGDRSSYEQYF. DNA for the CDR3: TGTGCCAGCAGTGAAGCGCCCTGGACAGGGGATAGATCAAGCTACGAGCAGTACTTC.

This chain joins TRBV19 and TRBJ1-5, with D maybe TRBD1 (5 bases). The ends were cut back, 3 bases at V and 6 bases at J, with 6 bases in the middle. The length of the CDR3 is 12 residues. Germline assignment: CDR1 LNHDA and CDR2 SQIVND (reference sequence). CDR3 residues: CASSIRAQPQHF. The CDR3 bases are TGTGCCAGTAGTATCAGGGCTCAGCCCCAGCATTTT.

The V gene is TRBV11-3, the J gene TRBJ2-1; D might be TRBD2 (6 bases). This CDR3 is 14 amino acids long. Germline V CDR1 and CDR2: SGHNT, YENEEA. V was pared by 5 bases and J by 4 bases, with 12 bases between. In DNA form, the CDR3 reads TGTGCCAGCAGCCCCGGGGGACCTTACAATGAGCAGTTCTTC. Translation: CASSPGGPYNEQFF.

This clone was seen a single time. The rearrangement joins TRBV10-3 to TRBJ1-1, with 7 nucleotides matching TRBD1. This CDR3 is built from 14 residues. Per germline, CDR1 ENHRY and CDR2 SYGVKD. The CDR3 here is CAATGRQGPTEAFF. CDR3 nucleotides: TGTGCAGCGACGGGAAGACAGGGCCCCACTGAAGCTTTCTTT.

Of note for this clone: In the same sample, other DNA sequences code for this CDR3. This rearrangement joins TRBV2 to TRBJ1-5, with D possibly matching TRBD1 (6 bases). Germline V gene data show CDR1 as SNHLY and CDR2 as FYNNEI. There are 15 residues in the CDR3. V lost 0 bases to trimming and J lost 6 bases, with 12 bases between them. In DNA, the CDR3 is TGTGCCAGCAGTGAAGCTCGGGGGGCAGGTCAGCCCCAGCATTTT. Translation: CASSEARGAGQPQHF.

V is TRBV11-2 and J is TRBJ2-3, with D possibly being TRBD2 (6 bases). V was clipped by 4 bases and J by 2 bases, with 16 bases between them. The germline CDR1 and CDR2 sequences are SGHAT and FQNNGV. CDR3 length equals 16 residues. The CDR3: CASSSPDRGVTDTQYF. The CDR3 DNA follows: TGTGCCAGCAGCTCACCAGACCGCGGGGTCACAGATACGCAGTATTTT.

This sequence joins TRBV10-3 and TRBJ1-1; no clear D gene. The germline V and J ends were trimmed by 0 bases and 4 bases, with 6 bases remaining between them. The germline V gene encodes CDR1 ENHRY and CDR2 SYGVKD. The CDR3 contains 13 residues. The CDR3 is CAISESTFTEAFF. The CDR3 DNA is TGTGCCATCAGTGAGTCGACATTCACTGAAGCTTTCTTT.